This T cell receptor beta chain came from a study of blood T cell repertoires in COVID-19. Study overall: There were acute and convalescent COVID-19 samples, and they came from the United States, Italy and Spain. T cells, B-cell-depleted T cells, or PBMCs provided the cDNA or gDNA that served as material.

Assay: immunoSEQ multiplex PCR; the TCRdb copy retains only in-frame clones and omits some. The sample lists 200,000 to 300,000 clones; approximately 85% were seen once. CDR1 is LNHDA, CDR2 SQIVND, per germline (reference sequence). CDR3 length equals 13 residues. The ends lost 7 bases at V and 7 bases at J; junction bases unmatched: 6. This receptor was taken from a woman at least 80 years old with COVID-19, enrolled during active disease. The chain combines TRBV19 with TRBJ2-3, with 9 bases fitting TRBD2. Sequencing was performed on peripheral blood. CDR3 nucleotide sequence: TGTGCCAGTATGGCGGGGGGGCCTAATACGCAGTATTTT. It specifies CASMAGGPNTQYF. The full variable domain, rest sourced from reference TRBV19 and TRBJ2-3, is DGGITQSPKYLFRKEGQNVTLSCEQNLNHDAMYWYRQDPGQGLRLIYYSQIVNDFQKGDIAEGYSVSREKKESFPLTVTSAQKNPTAFYLCASMAGGPNTQYFGPGTRLTVL.